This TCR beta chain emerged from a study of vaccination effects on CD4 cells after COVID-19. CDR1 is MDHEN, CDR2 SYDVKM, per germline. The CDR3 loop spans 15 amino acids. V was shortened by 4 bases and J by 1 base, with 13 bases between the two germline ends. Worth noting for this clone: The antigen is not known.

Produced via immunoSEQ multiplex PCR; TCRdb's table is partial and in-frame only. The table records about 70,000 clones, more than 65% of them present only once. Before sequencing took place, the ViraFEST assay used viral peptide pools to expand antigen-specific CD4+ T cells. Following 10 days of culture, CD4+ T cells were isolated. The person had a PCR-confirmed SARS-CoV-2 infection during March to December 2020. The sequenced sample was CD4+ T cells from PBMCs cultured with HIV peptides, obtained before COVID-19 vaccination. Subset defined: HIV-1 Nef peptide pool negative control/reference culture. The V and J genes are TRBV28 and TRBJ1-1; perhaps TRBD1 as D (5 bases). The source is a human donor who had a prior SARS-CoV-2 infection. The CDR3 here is CASSYGGVWNTEAFF. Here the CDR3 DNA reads TGTGCCAGCAGTTATGGGGGAGTTTGGAACACTGAAGCTTTCTTT.